The clone carrying this TCR beta chain was seen at least ten times. Its matching antigen is unknown. The CDR3 loop spans 17 amino acids. Germline trimming cut 0 bases from V and 7 bases from J; bases unmatched to any gene: 11. TCRdb analysed the reads with MiXCR anew, one entry per CDR3 protein. This sample carries 60,000 to 85,000 distinct CDR3 sequences, approximately 22% of them seen once, and the ten largest clones take 65% to 85%. This entry belongs to a study of T cell repertoires in cytomegalovirus infection. About the research overall: CMV infection together with matching HLA type was indicated by public TCR beta signatures.

Study-wide points: It was HLA-C-restricted CMV-specific TCR beta clonotypes that dominated the response ex vivo.

The TCR originated in a human donor in good health (CMV status not recorded). Some clones in this sample may be carry-over from other donors' samples. The sequenced material came from PBMCs, sequenced either directly or after in vitro stimulation (not recorded which). V is TRBV12-3 or TRBV12-4 and J is TRBJ2-1, with 8 bases lining up with TRBD2. The CDR3 protein is CASSLAVGAGAWNEQFF. The DNA for the CDR3 is TGTGCCAGCAGTTTAGCGGTCGGAGCGGGAGCCTGGAATGAGCAGTTCTTC.